Sequencing of this TCR beta chain was carried out in a study of OX40 agonist ivuxolimab in advanced cancers. In the study overall: Earlier treatment with anti-PD-1, anti-PD-L1 or anti-CTLA-4 was permitted, and roughly 40% had received some. Findings and caveats of the study: Relatively little clonal expansion, among the lowest observed, appeared in partial responders at 0.1-3.0 mg/kg. CD4+ and CD8+ blood T cells expanded clonally by week 6 at 0.1 to 3.0 mg/kg.

Patients were ruled out by autoimmune disease history or systemic immunosuppression. Germline loops: CDR1 LGHNA, CDR2 YNFKEQ. The V end was cut by 3 bases, the J end by 14 bases, with 20 bases between. The CDR3 runs 15 residues. For this clone: No antigen is known for it.

TCRdb's table, derived via immunoSEQ multiplex PCR, lists solely in-frame clones and lacks some. There are approximately 57,000 clones in the sample; over 70% occur only once, and about 3.3% lies in the top ten. Sequenced here: CD4+ or CD8+ T cells sorted from blood, sampled in a trial of the OX40 agonist ivuxolimab. V gene TRBV4-2 combines with J gene TRBJ1-6; possibly TRBD1 for D (5 bases). This receptor was identified in an adult with an advanced solid tumor such as melanoma, head and neck, liver or kidney cancer. CDR3 loop: CASSQGDRPNLALHF. As DNA, the CDR3 is TGTGCCAGCAGCCAGGGGGACCGGCCGAATTTAGCCCTCCACTTT.